This T cell receptor (beta chain) was recovered during a study of blood T cell repertoires in COVID-19. Study summary: T cells, B-cell-depleted T cells, or PBMCs supplied cDNA or gDNA.

The J segment lost 5 bases and the V segment lost 0 bases, leaving 5 bases of the junction unmatched. The germline V gene encodes CDR1 SGHRS and CDR2 YFSETQ. The CDR3 is 16 amino acids. Data came from immunoSEQ multiplex PCR; TCRdb stores just in-frame clones and leaves some out. The sample has approximately 320,000 clones, 85% seen once. Material: peripheral blood. The receptor's source is a human donor in a cohort sampled during active COVID-19. V usage is TRBV5-1 and J usage is TRBJ2-1; 10 nucleotides align to TRBD2. The CDR3 bases are TGCGCCAGCAGCTTGGAAGCGGGGGGGAACCACAATGAGCAGTTCTTC. It yields the protein CASSLEAGGNHNEQFF.